Shown below are 4 T cell receptor beta chains from a single sample sequenced in a study of control samples from healthy donors and cancer patients. Sequenced by immunoSEQ multiplex PCR; TCRdb stores in-frame clones only, minus some. The table has approximately 100,000 clones, 80% to 95% seen once; the top ten hold around 2.8%. The specimen sequenced was blood. Receptor source: a human donor in good health. The donor label of this sample is uncertain.

This chain links TRBV5-1 with TRBJ2-7, with 8 bases matching TRBD1. Germline V lookup: CDR1 SGHRS, CDR2 YFSETQ. Trimming cost V 0 bases and J 3 bases; bases outside gene matches: 11. The CDR3 covers 17 residues. The CDR3 reads CASSLGFPGQVRYEQYF. The CDR3 DNA is TGCGCCAGCAGCTTGGGTTTCCCGGGACAGGTACGCTACGAGCAGTACTTC. Together with reference TRBV5-1 and TRBJ2-7, the CDR3 gives the full variable domain: KAGVTQTPRYLIKTRGQQVTLSCSPISGHRSVSWYQQTPGQGLQFLFEYFSETQRNKGNFPGRFSGRQFSNSRSEMNVSTLELGDSALYLCASSLGFPGQVRYEQYFGPGTRLTVT.

This chain joins TRBV27 and TRBJ2-7; tentative D call: TRBD2 (6 bases). The CDR3 totals 15 residues. The germline CDR1 and CDR2 sequences are MNHEY and SMNVEV (reference sequence). Trimming cost V 8 bases and J 3 bases, with 20 bases left between them. In DNA form, the CDR3 reads TGTGCCAGCCAAGGGCCCGGAGAGGGAGGCTACGAGCAGTACTTC. Translating it yields CASQGPGEGGYEQYF.

The genes are TRBV19 and TRBJ1-1; D perhaps matches TRBD1 (5 bases). Trimming removed 6 bases from V and 10 bases from J, with 18 bases in between. The CDR3 sequence is 13 residues long. Germline-derived CDR1 and CDR2 are LNHDA and SQIVND (reference sequence). CDR3 in DNA: TGTGCCAGTAGCCGAACTAAGACAGACGGAGCTTTCTTT. It encodes CASSRTKTDGAFF.

In nucleotides, the CDR3 is TGTGCCAGCAGCTTGTCCGGACGAGGCCTAGGTATTTCTCACGAGCAGTACGTC. Protein sequence: CASSLSGRGLGISHEQYV. V and J are TRBV11-2 and TRBJ2-7; D gene uncertain. The germline V gene encodes CDR1 SGHAT and CDR2 FQNNGV. The CDR3 consists of 18 residues. V gave up 3 bases and J gave up 5 bases, with 26 bases separating them.